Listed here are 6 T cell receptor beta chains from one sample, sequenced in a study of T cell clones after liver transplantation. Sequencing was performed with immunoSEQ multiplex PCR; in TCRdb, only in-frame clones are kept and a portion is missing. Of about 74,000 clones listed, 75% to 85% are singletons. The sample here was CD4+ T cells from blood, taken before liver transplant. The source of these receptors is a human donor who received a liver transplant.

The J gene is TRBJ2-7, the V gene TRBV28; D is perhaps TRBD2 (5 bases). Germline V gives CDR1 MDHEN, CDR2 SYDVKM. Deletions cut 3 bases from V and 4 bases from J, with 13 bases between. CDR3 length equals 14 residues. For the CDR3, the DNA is TGTGCCAGCAGTTTGAGCGGCGTGGGTTACGAGCAGTACTTC. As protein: CASSLSGVGYEQYF. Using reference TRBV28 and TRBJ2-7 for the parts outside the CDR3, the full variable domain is DVKVTQSSRYLVKRTGEKVFLECVQDMDHENMFWYRQDPGLGLRLIYFSYDVKMKEKGDIPEGYSVSREKKERFSLILESASTNQTSMYLCASSLSGVGYEQYFGPGTRLTVT.

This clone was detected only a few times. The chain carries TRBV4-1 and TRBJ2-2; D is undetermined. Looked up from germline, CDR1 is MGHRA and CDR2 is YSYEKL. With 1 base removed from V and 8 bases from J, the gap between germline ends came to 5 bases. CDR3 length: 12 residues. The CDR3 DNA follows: TGCGCCAGCAGCCAAGTTATTGGGGAGCTGTTTTTT. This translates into CASSQVIGELFF.

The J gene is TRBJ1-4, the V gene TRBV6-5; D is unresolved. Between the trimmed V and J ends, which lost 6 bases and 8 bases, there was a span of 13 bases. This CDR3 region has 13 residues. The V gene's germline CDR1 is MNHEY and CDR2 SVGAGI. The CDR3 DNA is TGTGCCAGCAGGACAACAACGGGCGAAAAACTGTTTTTT. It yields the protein CASRTTTGEKLFF.

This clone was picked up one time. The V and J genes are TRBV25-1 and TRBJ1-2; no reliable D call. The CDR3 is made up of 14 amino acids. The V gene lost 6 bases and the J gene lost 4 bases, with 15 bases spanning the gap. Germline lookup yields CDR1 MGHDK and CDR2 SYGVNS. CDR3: CASSPSVAGYGYTF. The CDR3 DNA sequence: TGTGCCAGCAGCCCCTCGGTAGCGGGCTATGGCTACACCTTC.

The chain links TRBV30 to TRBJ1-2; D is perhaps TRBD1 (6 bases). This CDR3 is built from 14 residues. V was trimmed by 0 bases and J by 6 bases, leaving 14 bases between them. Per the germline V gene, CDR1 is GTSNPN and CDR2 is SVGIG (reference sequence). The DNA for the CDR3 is TGTGCCTGGAGTGTGGGCAGGGGTGTAGATGGCTACACCTTC. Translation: CAWSVGRGVDGYTF. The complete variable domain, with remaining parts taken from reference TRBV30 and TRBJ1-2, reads SQTIHQWPATLVQPVGSPLSLECTVEGTSNPNLYWYRQAAGRGLQLLFYSVGIGQISSEVPQNLSASRPQDRQFILSSKKLLLSDSGFYLCAWSVGRGVDGYTFGSGTRLTVV.

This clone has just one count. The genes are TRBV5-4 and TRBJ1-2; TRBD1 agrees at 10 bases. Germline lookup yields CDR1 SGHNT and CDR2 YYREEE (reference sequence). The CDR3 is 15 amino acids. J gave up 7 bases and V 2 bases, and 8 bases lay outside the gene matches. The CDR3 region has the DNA TGTGCCAGCAGCTTCCGGGACAGGGGTGCTGGTGGCTACACCTTC. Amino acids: CASSFRDRGAGGYTF.